This T cell receptor (beta chain) was observed in a study of cytomegalovirus exposure and HLA in healthy donors. The PCR ran on 60 Vbeta and 13 Jbeta primers. Clones were read by immunoSEQ multiplex PCR, and TCRdb kept only the in-frame ones, dropping some. The profile covers over 100,000 clones, with approximately 9% appearing a single time and approximately 7.5% taken by the ten largest. This clone turned up a few times. This CDR3 contains 15 residues. In germline, CDR1 is SNHLY, CDR2 FYNNEI. Between the trimmed V and J ends, which lost 6 bases and 3 bases, there was a span of 14 bases. Sequencing input: PBMCs. The chain uses TRBV2 and TRBJ1-4, with no clear D. This receptor was obtained from a woman in her thirties or forties in good health and CMV-seropositive. The CDR3 nucleotides read TGTGCCAGCAGCCGGCGGGGTGAGCCTAATGAAAAACTGTTTTTT. This codes for CASSRRGEPNEKLFF.